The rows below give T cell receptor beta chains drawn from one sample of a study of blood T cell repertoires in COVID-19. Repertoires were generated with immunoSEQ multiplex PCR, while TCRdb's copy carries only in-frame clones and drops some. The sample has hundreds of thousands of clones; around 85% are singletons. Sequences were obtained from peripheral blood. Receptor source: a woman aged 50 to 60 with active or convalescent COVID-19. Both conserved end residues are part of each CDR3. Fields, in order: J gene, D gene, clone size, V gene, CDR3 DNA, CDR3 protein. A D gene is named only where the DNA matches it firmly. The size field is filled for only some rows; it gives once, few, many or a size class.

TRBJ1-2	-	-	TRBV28	TGTGCCAGCAGTTTAAGAGATACTACTTATGGCTACACCTTC	CASSLRDTTYGYTF
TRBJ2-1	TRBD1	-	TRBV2	TGTGCCAGCAGTACAGGGGGTGAGCAGTTCTTC	CASSTGGEQFF
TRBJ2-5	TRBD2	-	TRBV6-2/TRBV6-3	TGTGCCAGCAGTTCTATAGCGGGAGAGCAAGAGACCCAGTACTTC	CASSSIAGEQETQYF
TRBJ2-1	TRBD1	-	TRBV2	TGTGCCAGCACGAGGGACAGGGGAGGGAACAATGAGCAGTTCTTC	CASTRDRGGNNEQFF
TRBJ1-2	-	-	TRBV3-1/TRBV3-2	TGTGCCAGCAGCCAAGGCACTAGCAACTATGGCTACACCTTC	CASSQGTSNYGYTF
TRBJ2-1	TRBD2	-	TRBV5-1	TGCGCCAGCAGCTTGGCCGGGACTAGCGTAGATGAGCAGTTCTTC	CASSLAGTSVDEQFF
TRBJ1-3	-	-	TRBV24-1	TGTGCCACCAGTGATCCCCGGAGCTCTGGAAACACCATATATTTT	CATSDPRSSGNTIYF
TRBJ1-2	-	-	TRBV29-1	TGCAGCGTTGAAGATGGTAGGGGGTCAGCTAACTATGGCTACACCTTC	CSVEDGRGSANYGYTF
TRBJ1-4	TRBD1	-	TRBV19	TGTGCCAGTACCGTAGGGACAGGGGATAATGAAAAACTGTTTTTT	CASTVGTGDNEKLFF
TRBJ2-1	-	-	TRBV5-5	TGTGCCAGCAGTTCGGCGGATGCGGTGAATGAGCAGTTCTTC	CASSSADAVNEQFF
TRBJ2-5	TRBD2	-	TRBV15	TGTGCCACCAGCGACGGGACTAGCGGGAGCCTGTGGGAGGAGACCCAGTACTTC	CATSDGTSGSLWEETQYF
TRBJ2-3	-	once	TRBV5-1	TGCGCCAGCAGCTTGGGGTCCAGCGGGCCAGATACGCAGTATTTT	CASSLGSSGPDTQYF
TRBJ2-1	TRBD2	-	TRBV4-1	TGCGCCAGCAGCTTTCGACTAGCGGGTCGCCCGAGGGGGGGCAATGAGCAGTTCTTC	CASSFRLAGRPRGGNEQFF
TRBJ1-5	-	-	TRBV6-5	TGTGCCAGCCATCTTGGGGCACCCCGGCCCCAGCATTTT	CASHLGAPRPQHF
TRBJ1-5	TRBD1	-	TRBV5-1	TGCGCCAGCAGCCCGGGACAGTTACAACCGGATCAGCCCCAGCATTTT	CASSPGQLQPDQPQHF
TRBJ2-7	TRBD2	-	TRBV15	TGTGCCACCAGCAGAGATCGGAGGCGGGCGGGGGACGAGCAGTACTTC	CATSRDRRRAGDEQYF
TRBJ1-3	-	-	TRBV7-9	TGTGCCAGCAGCTTTAAAGGGGCTGGAAACACCATATATTTT	CASSFKGAGNTIYF
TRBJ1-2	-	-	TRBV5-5	TGTGCCAGCAGCCCCTTTCAGGGGAACTATGGCTACACCTTC	CASSPFQGNYGYTF
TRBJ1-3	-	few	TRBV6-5	TGTGCCAGCAGTCGAGTACCCGGAGGCACCATATATTTT	CASSRVPGGTIYF
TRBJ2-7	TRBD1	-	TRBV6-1	TGTGCCAGCAGTGAAGTAACGGAACAGGGGCACGAGCAGTACTTC	CASSEVTEQGHEQYF
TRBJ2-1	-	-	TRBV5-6	TGTGCCAGCAGCTCCGACAGTCGCCTAGGGATCTACAATGAGCAGTTCTTC	CASSSDSRLGIYNEQFF
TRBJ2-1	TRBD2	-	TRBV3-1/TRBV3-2	TGTGCCAGCAGCCAAGATCACACTAGCGGTTACAATGAGCAGTTCTTC	CASSQDHTSGYNEQFF
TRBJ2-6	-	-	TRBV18	TGTGCCAGCTCCCTATCTCCTGGGGCCAACGTCCTGACTTTC	CASSLSPGANVLTF
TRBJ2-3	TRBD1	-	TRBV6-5	TGTGCCAGCAGTTACGGGACAGGGCCCACAGATACGCAGTATTTT	CASSYGTGPTDTQYF
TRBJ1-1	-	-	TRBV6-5	TGTGCCAGCAGACGGGGGGAGGACAGTGAAGCTTTCTTT	CASRRGEDSEAFF
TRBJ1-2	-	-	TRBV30	TGTGCCTGGAGTGAAGGCGGCGGCTACACCTTC	CAWSEGGGYTF
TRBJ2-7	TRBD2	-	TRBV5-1	TGCGCCAGCAGCTTCGGTAGCGGGATGGGCGAGCAGTACTTC	CASSFGSGMGEQYF
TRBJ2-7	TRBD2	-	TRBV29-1	TGCAGCGTTGGGGGGGGACTCTCCTACGAGCAGTACTTC	CSVGGGLSYEQYF
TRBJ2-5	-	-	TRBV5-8	TGTGCCAGCAGCTCAATAAGACAGGAGGAGACCCAGTACTTC	CASSSIRQEETQYF
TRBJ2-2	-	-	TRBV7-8	TGTGCCAGCAGCTTTAAGAGACTAGGGGACACCGGGGAGCTGTTTTTT	CASSFKRLGDTGELFF
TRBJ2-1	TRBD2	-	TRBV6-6	TGTGCCAGCAGAAAAGGGCTAGCGGGGTACAATGAGCAGTTCTTC	CASRKGLAGYNEQFF
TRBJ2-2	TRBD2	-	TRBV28	TGTGCCAGCAGTTTATTACCTAGCGGGAGGGCCCACACCGGGGAGCTGTTTTTT	CASSLLPSGRAHTGELFF
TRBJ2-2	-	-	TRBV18	TGTGCCAGCTCACCAATCCAGGGATCGAACACCGGGGAGCTGTTTTTT	CASSPIQGSNTGELFF
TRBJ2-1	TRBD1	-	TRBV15	TGTGCCACCAGCAGTCCAGGGGGACCCTACAATGAGCAGTTCTTC	CATSSPGGPYNEQFF
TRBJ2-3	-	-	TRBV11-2	TGTGCCAGCAGCTCCCAGAACGTGGCGGGGAATACGCAGTATTTT	CASSSQNVAGNTQYF
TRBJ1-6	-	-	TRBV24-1	TGTGCCACCAGTGATGGCGAACAGGGTGCGAATTCACCCCTCCACTTT	CATSDGEQGANSPLHF
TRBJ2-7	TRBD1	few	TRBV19	TGTGCCAGTAGCCTGGGACAGGGGGCGTACGAGCAGTACTTC	CASSLGQGAYEQYF
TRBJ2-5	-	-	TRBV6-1	TGTGCCAGCAGTGAAACCGTCCGGGAGACCCAGTACTTC	CASSETVRETQYF
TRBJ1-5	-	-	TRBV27	TGTGCCAGCAGTCCGGTCAGGGGTGGATCTCAGCCCCAGCATTTT	CASSPVRGGSQPQHF
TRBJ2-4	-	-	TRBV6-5	TGTGCCAGCAGTTACTCGGAGCTTGCCAAAAACATTCAGTACTTC	CASSYSELAKNIQYF
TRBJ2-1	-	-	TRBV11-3	TGTGCCAGCAGCTTAGAGAGCGATAGCTCCTACAATGAGCAGTTCTTC	CASSLESDSSYNEQFF
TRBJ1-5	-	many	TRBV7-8	TGTGCCAGCAGCTTAGGGCGGATTAGCAATCAGCCCCAGCATTTT	CASSLGRISNQPQHF
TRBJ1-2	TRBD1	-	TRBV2	TGTGCCAGCAGTTTGACACAGGGGAACGGCCGGGGCTACACCTTC	CASSLTQGNGRGYTF
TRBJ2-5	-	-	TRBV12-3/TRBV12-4	TGTGCCAGCAGTTTCTCCGGGAAAGAGACCCAGTACTTC	CASSFSGKETQYF
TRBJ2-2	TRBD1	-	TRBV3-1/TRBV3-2	TGTGCCAGCAGCACTAGGACAGGGAGGAACACCGGGGAGCTGTTTTTT	CASSTRTGRNTGELFF
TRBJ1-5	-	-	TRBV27	TGTGCCAGCGGGAGGGACGGTTATCAGCCCCAGCATTTT	CASGRDGYQPQHF
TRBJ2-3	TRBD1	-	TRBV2	TGTGCCAGCAGTGAAGGGCAGGGGGCCGATACGCAGTATTTT	CASSEGQGADTQYF
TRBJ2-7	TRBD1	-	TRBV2	TGTGCCAGCGGAGACAGGGGGGACTACGAGCAGTACTTC	CASGDRGDYEQYF
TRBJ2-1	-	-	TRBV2	TGTGCCAGCAGTGACCAGCTAGCGCTAACCAGCAATGAGCAGTTCTTC	CASSDQLALTSNEQFF
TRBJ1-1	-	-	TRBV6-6	TGTGCCAGCAGTTACTCGATTAGCGCTGAAGCTTTCTTT	CASSYSISAEAFF
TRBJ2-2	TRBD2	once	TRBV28	TGTGCCAGCAGCCAAAGGAACGGGAGGTGGAGGGCCGGGGAGCTGTTTTTT	CASSQRNGRWRAGELFF
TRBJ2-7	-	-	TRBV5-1	TGCGCCAGCAAGGATCCGGGGGACTACGAGCAGTACTTC	CASKDPGDYEQYF
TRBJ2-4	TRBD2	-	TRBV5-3	TGTGCCAGAAGCTTGGTCGGGAGGCGGGCCAAAAACATTCAGTACTTC	CARSLVGRRAKNIQYF
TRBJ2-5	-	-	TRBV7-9	TGTGCCAGCAGCTTAAACAGGCTAGTAGGGGAGACCCAGTACTTC	CASSLNRLVGETQYF
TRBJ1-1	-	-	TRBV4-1	TGCGCCAGCAGCCGGGAAGGGGGTAGGACTGAAGCTTTCTTT	CASSREGGRTEAFF
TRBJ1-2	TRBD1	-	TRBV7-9	TGTGCCAGCAGCTCACCAGGACAGGGGGCATCTGGGGGCTACACCTTC	CASSSPGQGASGGYTF
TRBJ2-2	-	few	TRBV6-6	TGTGCCAGCACCCCTCAGGGAATCGGGGAGCTGTTTTTT	CASTPQGIGELFF
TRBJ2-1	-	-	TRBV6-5	TGTGCCAGCAGGGGGGTGGGGGCCAGCGTCAATGAGCAGTTCTTC	CASRGVGASVNEQFF